The 8 T cell receptor beta chains given below trace back to one sample, sequenced in a study of cytomegalovirus exposure and HLA in healthy donors. The PCR used 60 Vbeta and 13 Jbeta primers. Assay: immunoSEQ multiplex PCR; the TCRdb copy retains only in-frame clones and omits some. This table has some 180,000 clones, roughly four fifths appearing once. Sequencing was done on a sample of PBMCs. These receptors were taken from a man in his late teens or twenties in good health and CMV-seronegative.

This chain joins TRBV19 and TRBJ1-1; weak D call: TRBD1 (5 bases). The CDR3 contains 12 residues. Germline V CDR1 and CDR2: LNHDA, SQIVND (reference sequence). V shed 3 bases and J shed 6 bases, with 8 bases lying between them. The CDR3 reads CASSIRGAEAFF. In DNA form, the CDR3 reads TGTGCCAGTAGTATCCGGGGGGCTGAAGCTTTCTTT.

The rearrangement joins TRBV5-1 to TRBJ1-2; D not certain. The germline V and J ends were trimmed by 0 bases and 4 bases, with 10 bases remaining between them. The CDR3 totals 14 residues. Germline-derived CDR1 and CDR2 are SGHRS and YFSETQ. The CDR3 region is CASSLDGQPYGYTF. CDR3 bases: TGCGCCAGCAGCTTGGATGGGCAACCCTATGGCTACACCTTC.

This sequence joins TRBV4-2 and TRBJ1-1; D is unclear. V was pared by 0 bases and J by 0 bases, with 5 bases between. Per the germline V gene, CDR1 is LGHNA and CDR2 is YNFKEQ. The CDR3 spans 14 residues. The DNA for the CDR3 is TGTGCCAGCAGCCAAGAACAGTTGAACACTGAAGCTTTCTTT. It codes for CASSQEQLNTEAFF.

V gene TRBV7-3 combines with J gene TRBJ2-3; D ambiguous. Trimming stripped 0 bases from V and 3 bases from J, with 13 bases between. The germline V gene encodes CDR1 SGHTA and CDR2 FQGTGA. The CDR3 totals 16 residues. For the CDR3, the DNA is TGTGCCAGCAGCTTAACCCCTAGTCCTCGGACAGATACGCAGTATTTT. Translated, it gives CASSLTPSPRTDTQYF.

The gene calls are TRBV25-1 and TRBJ1-1, with 7 positions matching TRBD1. This CDR3 has 12 amino acids. The germline V gene encodes CDR1 MGHDK and CDR2 SYGVNS. V dropped 2 bases and J dropped 10; count of bases not matched to a gene: 4. In DNA, the CDR3 is TGTGCCAGCAGTGAACTGAGGGGGCGAGCTTTCTTT. Amino acid sequence: CASSELRGRAFF.

The rearrangement uses TRBV14 and TRBJ2-3; D not resolved. Trimming stripped 0 bases from V and 2 bases from J, with 12 bases between. Germline CDR1 and CDR2: SGHDN and FVKESK. The CDR3 loop spans 16 amino acids. The CDR3 sequence: CASSQEFSMATDTQYF. The CDR3 DNA reads as TGTGCCAGCAGCCAAGAGTTTTCGATGGCCACAGATACGCAGTATTTT.

V is TRBV27 and J is TRBJ1-4; D unclear. With 7 bases removed from V and 3 bases from J, the gap between germline ends came to 12 bases. CDR3 size: 14 residues. CDR1 and CDR2 from the germline V gene are MNHEY and SMNVEV (reference sequence). The CDR3 reads CASTPLPSNEKLFF. The CDR3 coding sequence is TGTGCCAGCACCCCCCTACCATCTAATGAAAAACTGTTTTTT.

This clone was seen more than once but under ten times. This sequence joins TRBV7-9 and TRBJ1-1, with no clear D. Germline-derived CDR1 and CDR2 are SEHNR and FQNEAQ (reference sequence). Trimming took 3 bases from V and 4 from J, leaving 3 bases between them. This CDR3 is built from 11 residues. In nucleotides, the CDR3 is TGTGCCAGCAGCTTCGGCACTGAAGCTTTCTTT. Protein product: CASSFGTEAFF.